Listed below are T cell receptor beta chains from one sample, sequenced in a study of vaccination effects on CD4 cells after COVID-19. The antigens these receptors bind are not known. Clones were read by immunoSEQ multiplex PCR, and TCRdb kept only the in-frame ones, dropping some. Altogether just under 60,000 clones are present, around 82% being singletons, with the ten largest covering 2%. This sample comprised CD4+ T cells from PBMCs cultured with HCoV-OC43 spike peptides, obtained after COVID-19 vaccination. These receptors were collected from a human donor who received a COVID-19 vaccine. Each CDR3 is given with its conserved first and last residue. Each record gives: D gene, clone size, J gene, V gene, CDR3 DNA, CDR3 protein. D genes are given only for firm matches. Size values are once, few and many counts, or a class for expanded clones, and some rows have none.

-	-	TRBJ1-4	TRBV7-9	TGTGCCAGCAGCTTCGACGGAGGGCCCAATGAAAAACTGTTTTTT	CASSFDGGPNEKLFF
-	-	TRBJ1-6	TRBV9	TGTGCCAGCAGCGACACAGGGATGGGCCTGAATTCACCCCTCCACTTT	CASSDTGMGLNSPLHF
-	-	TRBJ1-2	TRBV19	TGTGCCAGTAGTCGGGGTCTTTCACGCGGCTACACCTTC	CASSRGLSRGYTF
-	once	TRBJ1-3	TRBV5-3	TGTGCCAGGCTGGATAGGGGGGGGCAATCTGGAAACACCATATATTTT	CARLDRGGQSGNTIYF
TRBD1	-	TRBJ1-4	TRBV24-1	TGTGCCACCAGTCACCGACAGGGTCGACTGTTTTTT	CATSHRQGRLFF
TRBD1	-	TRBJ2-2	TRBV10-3	TGTGCCATCAGTGAGCGGACAGGGGGGAACACCGGGGAGCTGTTTTTT	CAISERTGGNTGELFF
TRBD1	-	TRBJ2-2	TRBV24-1	TGTGCCACCAGTGACCACGGGACAGGGGCGGCCGGGGAGCTGTTTTTT	CATSDHGTGAAGELFF
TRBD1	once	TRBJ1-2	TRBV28	TGTGCCAGCAGCGAGGGGGCGAACTATGGCTACACCTTC	CASSEGANYGYTF
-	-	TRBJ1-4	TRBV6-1	TGTGCCAGCAGTGAATACGGAGGAGGAGAAAAACTGTTTTTT	CASSEYGGGEKLFF
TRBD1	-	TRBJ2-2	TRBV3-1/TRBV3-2	TGTGCCAGCAGCCTACGGACAGGGAGCGCTGGCGGGGAGCTGTTTTTT	CASSLRTGSAGGELFF
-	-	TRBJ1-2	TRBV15	TGTGCCACCAGCTTTGGGCAAAACTATGGCTACACCTTC	CATSFGQNYGYTF
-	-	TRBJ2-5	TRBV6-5	TGTGCCAGCAGTTACTCGTTCGGGATCGAGCAGACCCAGTACTTC	CASSYSFGIEQTQYF
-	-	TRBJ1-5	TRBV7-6	TGTGCCAGCAGCTTAGGGGATTATAGCAATCAGCCCCAGCATTTT	CASSLGDYSNQPQHF
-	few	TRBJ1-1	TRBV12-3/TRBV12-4	TGTGCCAGCCACCACGGAGAATTGGAAGCTTTCTTT	CASHHGELEAFF
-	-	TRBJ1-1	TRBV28	TGTGCCAGCAGTCCTATGCGGGTGGGGAAACCTACTGAAGCTTTCTTT	CASSPMRVGKPTEAFF
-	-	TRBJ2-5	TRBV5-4	TGTGCCAGCAGCTCCCCTGGGGACGGAGGAGAGACCCAGTACTTC	CASSSPGDGGETQYF
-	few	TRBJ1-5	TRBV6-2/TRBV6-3	TGTGCCAGCAGCCACCCGACTGGCGGAGGTAATCAGCCCCAGCATTTT	CASSHPTGGGNQPQHF
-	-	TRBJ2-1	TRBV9	TGTGCCAGCAGCGTGGGGGTGGGGGTCCACAATGAGCAGTTCTTC	CASSVGVGVHNEQFF
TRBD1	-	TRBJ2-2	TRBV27	TGTGCCAGCACCAGAAAGACAGGGGCCTACACCGGGGAGCTGTTTTTT	CASTRKTGAYTGELFF
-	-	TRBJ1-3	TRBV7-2	TGTGCCAGCAGCTTAGTTGGAAACACCATATATTTT	CASSLVGNTIYF
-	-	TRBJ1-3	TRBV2	TGTGCCAGCAGTGAATGGCGCTCTGGAAACACCATATATTTT	CASSEWRSGNTIYF
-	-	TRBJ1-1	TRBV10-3	TGTGCCATCCGATCAGGACAGCTGAACACTGAAGCTTTCTTT	CAIRSGQLNTEAFF
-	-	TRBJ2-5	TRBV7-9	TGTGCCAGCAGCTTGTCTAGAGCGGAGACCCAGTACTTC	CASSLSRAETQYF
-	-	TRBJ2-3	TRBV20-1	TGCAGTGCTAGGACTGGAGATACGCAGTATTTT	CSARTGDTQYF
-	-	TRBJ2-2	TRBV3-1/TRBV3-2	TGTGCCAGCAGCCGCCCGGATCCGCAGGGGCCCGGGGAGCTGTTTTTT	CASSRPDPQGPGELFF
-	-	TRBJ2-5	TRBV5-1	TGCGCCAGCAGCTTGGCCCGTGGCGGGGCTGAGACCCAGTACTTC	CASSLARGGAETQYF